What follows is one T cell receptor (beta chain) and its context. Assay used: immunoSEQ multiplex PCR; TCRdb lists only in-frame clones, some missing. The sample lists approximately 82,000 clones, over 75% occurring once. V shed 4 bases and J 5 bases; nucleotides not matched to a gene: 7. This CDR3 is 15 amino acids long. Germline CDR1 is MDHEN and CDR2 is SYDVKM. This entry is derived from a study of OX40 agonist ivuxolimab in advanced cancers. This TCR derives from an adult with an advanced solid tumor such as melanoma, head and neck, liver or kidney cancer. The chain recombines TRBV28 with TRBJ2-3, with 9 bases identical to TRBD1. The source material was CD4+ or CD8+ T cells sorted from blood, sampled in a trial of the OX40 agonist ivuxolimab. In DNA, the CDR3 is TGTGCCAGCAGTTCCCCGGGACAGGGTAGAGATACGCAGTATTTT. As protein: CASSSPGQGRDTQYF.